The rows below give T cell receptor beta chains drawn from one sample of a study of graft-versus-host responses after intestinal transplantation. Assay: immunoSEQ multiplex PCR; the TCRdb copy retains only in-frame clones and omits some. Among around 49,000 clones, approximately 88% were seen once, and the ten largest hold roughly 0.62%. For these receptors, no antigen is known. This specimen consisted of unstimulated CD4+ T cells sorted from spleen or lymph node cells, obtained before transplant. These TCRs come from a human donor who was the organ donor for an intestinal transplant. CDR3s include the opening cysteine and the closing phenylalanine or tryptophan. Fields, in order: J gene, V gene, D gene, clone size, CDR3 protein, CDR3 DNA. The D gene is left open where the match is weak. Some rows mark clone size as missing; the rest say once, few, many or name a class of expanded clone.

j_call: TRBJ2-4; v_call: TRBV4-3; d_call: -; clone_size: -; cdr3_aa: CASSQDRVPGAEFGKNIQYF; cdr3_nt: TGCGCCAGCAGCCAAGATCGGGTGCCGGGAGCTGAGTTCGGCAAAAACATTCAGTACTTC
j_call: TRBJ1-2; v_call: TRBV16; d_call: TRBD1; clone_size: -; cdr3_aa: CASSSTGTGPRGGYTF; cdr3_nt: TGTGCCAGCAGCTCGACGGGGACAGGCCCTAGGGGTGGCTACACCTTC
j_call: TRBJ2-2; v_call: TRBV28; d_call: TRBD1; clone_size: -; cdr3_aa: CASSFWGQGPTGELFF; cdr3_nt: TGTGCCAGCAGTTTCTGGGGACAGGGTCCCACCGGGGAGCTGTTTTTT
j_call: TRBJ2-1; v_call: TRBV5-1; d_call: -; clone_size: -; cdr3_aa: CASSLGRDEQFF; cdr3_nt: TGCGCCAGCAGCTTAGGGCGGGATGAGCAGTTCTTC
j_call: TRBJ1-1; v_call: TRBV30; d_call: -; clone_size: -; cdr3_aa: CAWSVQGGAEAFF; cdr3_nt: TGTGCCTGGAGTGTACAGGGCGGCGCTGAAGCTTTCTTT
j_call: TRBJ2-3; v_call: TRBV7-2; d_call: -; clone_size: -; cdr3_aa: CASSPASGRGTDTQYF; cdr3_nt: TGTGCCAGCAGTCCCGCGTCTGGCCGGGGCACAGATACGCAGTATTTT
j_call: TRBJ1-4; v_call: TRBV9; d_call: TRBD1; clone_size: once; cdr3_aa: CASSARGTGGDATNEKLFF; cdr3_nt: TGTGCCAGCAGCGCGAGGGGGACAGGGGGCGATGCAACTAATGAAAAACTGTTTTTT
j_call: TRBJ1-2; v_call: TRBV7-2; d_call: -; clone_size: -; cdr3_aa: CASSPAGGGYTF; cdr3_nt: TGTGCCAGCAGCCCCGCCGGGGGTGGCTACACCTTC
j_call: TRBJ2-7; v_call: TRBV28; d_call: TRBD2; clone_size: -; cdr3_aa: CASSSRRGEQYF; cdr3_nt: TGTGCCAGCAGTTCCCGGCGGGGGGAGCAGTACTTC
j_call: TRBJ1-3; v_call: TRBV7-9; d_call: -; clone_size: few; cdr3_aa: CAGARSGNTIYF; cdr3_nt: TGTGCCGGAGCTCGCTCTGGAAACACCATATATTTT
j_call: TRBJ1-3; v_call: TRBV11-2; d_call: -; clone_size: -; cdr3_aa: CASSLGLSGIGNTIYF; cdr3_nt: TGTGCCAGCAGCTTAGGGTTGAGCGGGATTGGAAACACCATATATTTT
j_call: TRBJ2-3; v_call: TRBV5-6; d_call: -; clone_size: -; cdr3_aa: CASSLRGRGVTDTQYF; cdr3_nt: TGTGCCAGCAGCTTGAGGGGCAGGGGGGTCACAGATACGCAGTATTTT
j_call: TRBJ2-7; v_call: TRBV6-1; d_call: TRBD2; clone_size: -; cdr3_aa: CASSNIAGGPSEQYF; cdr3_nt: TGTGCCAGCAGTAATATAGCGGGAGGGCCCTCCGAGCAGTACTTC
j_call: TRBJ2-1; v_call: TRBV7-7; d_call: -; clone_size: -; cdr3_aa: CASSRRTISYNEQFF; cdr3_nt: TGTGCTAGCAGCCGCCGGACTATCTCCTACAATGAGCAGTTCTTC
j_call: TRBJ1-6; v_call: TRBV4-1; d_call: -; clone_size: -; cdr3_aa: CASSQVGVRGSPLHF; cdr3_nt: TGCGCCAGCAGCCAAGTGGGAGTAAGAGGCTCACCCCTCCACTTT
j_call: TRBJ2-3; v_call: TRBV15; d_call: TRBD2; clone_size: -; cdr3_aa: CATSRSIAGGIGTQYF; cdr3_nt: TGTGCCACCAGCAGATCCATAGCGGGGGGAATTGGTACGCAGTATTTT
j_call: TRBJ2-7; v_call: TRBV6-5; d_call: -; clone_size: -; cdr3_aa: CASSPILHHEQYF; cdr3_nt: TGTGCCAGCAGCCCCATCCTCCACCACGAGCAGTACTTC
j_call: TRBJ2-5; v_call: TRBV15; d_call: -; clone_size: -; cdr3_aa: CATSRDHGGRRDETQYF; cdr3_nt: TGTGCCACCAGCAGAGATCATGGGGGGAGGCGGGATGAGACCCAGTACTTC
j_call: TRBJ2-3; v_call: TRBV10-3; d_call: -; clone_size: -; cdr3_aa: CAIRKPSSTDTQYF; cdr3_nt: TGTGCCATCAGGAAGCCCTCTAGCACAGATACGCAGTATTTT
j_call: TRBJ2-2; v_call: TRBV28; d_call: -; clone_size: once; cdr3_aa: CASKRDRNTGELFF; cdr3_nt: TGTGCCAGCAAGAGGGATAGGAACACCGGGGAGCTGTTTTTT
j_call: TRBJ2-7; v_call: TRBV2; d_call: -; clone_size: -; cdr3_aa: CASSQTPYEQYF; cdr3_nt: TGTGCCAGCAGCCAGACTCCCTACGAGCAGTACTTC
j_call: TRBJ1-5; v_call: TRBV4-2; d_call: TRBD1; clone_size: -; cdr3_aa: CASSTRTGENQPQHF; cdr3_nt: TGTGCCAGCAGTACCCGGACAGGGGAGAATCAGCCCCAGCATTTT
j_call: TRBJ2-7; v_call: TRBV6-1; d_call: TRBD2; clone_size: -; cdr3_aa: CASEQLAGGQEYF; cdr3_nt: TGTGCCAGCGAGCAACTAGCGGGAGGGCAGGAGTACTTC
j_call: TRBJ1-1; v_call: TRBV12-1; d_call: -; clone_size: -; cdr3_aa: CASSHGWGPEYPSNTEAFF; cdr3_nt: TGTGCCAGCAGCCACGGGTGGGGGCCCGAATACCCTTCGAACACTGAAGCTTTCTTT
j_call: TRBJ1-5; v_call: TRBV2; d_call: TRBD1; clone_size: -; cdr3_aa: CASSRGTGNNQPQHF; cdr3_nt: TGTGCCAGCAGTCGGGGGACAGGGAACAATCAGCCCCAGCATTTT
j_call: TRBJ1-1; v_call: TRBV7-9; d_call: -; clone_size: -; cdr3_aa: CASRLQGRDTEAFF; cdr3_nt: TGTGCCAGCAGGCTGCAGGGAAGAGACACTGAAGCTTTCTTT
j_call: TRBJ1-2; v_call: TRBV29-1; d_call: TRBD1; clone_size: -; cdr3_aa: CSVEIAKDRGSNYGYTF; cdr3_nt: TGCAGCGTTGAAATAGCCAAGGACAGGGGATCTAACTATGGCTACACCTTC